Reported below is one TCR beta chain. The antigen it recognizes is unknown. No much larger clonotype is one base removed from it; base qualities were not supplied. The sample originates from a study of T cell responses to AZD1222 COVID-19 vaccine (TCRdb year 2021). About the study as a whole: Because spike-specific TCR depth and breadth did not differ between the two schedules, AZD1222 recipients who got a second dose at roughly 4 weeks were pooled with those who got a second dose at roughly 12 weeks. TCR sequencing covered 233 trial participants: 207 given two doses of AZD1222 and approximately 26 given two doses of MenACWY control vaccine. Trial participants were enrolled by age into subgroups of 18-55, 56-69 and 70-plus years, and approximately 150, 30 and 60 TCR-sequenced participants, respectively, were included in these subgroups.

On the study overall, not on this receptor specifically: After two AZD1222 doses, spike-specific TCR breadth and depth were significantly higher than at day 0 and than in MenACWY recipients. Most participants were white British and females outnumbered males, and the authors suggested that clonal diversity may have been underestimated. Epitopes outside the regions mutated in the B.1.351 and B.1.1.7 variants were reportedly recognized by nearly half of the unique spike-specific TCRs. The whole spike protein was spanned by vaccine-associated CD4 TCRs, and dominant responses were seen in regions 160-218 and 743-854. Conclusions about previously exposed vaccinees were limited because only 6 or 7 AZD1222 recipients were SARS-CoV-2 seropositive at baseline. In the small 56-69-year group, the increase in depth fell short of significance, most likely because of low power. No day 14 peak-response samples were available, so repertoires were characterized only after the peak T cell response.

The CDR3 regions of human TCRbeta chains were analyzed by immunosequencing. In the paper's pipeline: TCRs in the repertoires were compared against a reference library of SARS-CoV-2-specific TCRs that had been generated with the MIRA antigen-specificity platform. Breadth meant the fraction of unique TCRs that were SARS-CoV-2-associated, whereas depth meant the fraction of total T cells that were SARS-CoV-2-associated. Using the MIRA data, each spike-specific TCR was mapped to the spike region that the TCR reacts to and placed in a CD4 or CD8 class. Log10-transformed breadth and depth values were compared by one-way ANOVA with Sidak's multiple comparisons tests. Entries here come from immuneACCESS through TCRdb and include only in-frame sequences with V and J called. Some clones fail to appear in such tables; in the studies checked, an unresolved V gene covers under half of the shortfall, and the cause of the remainder is unknown. The DNA gave D and trimming, while V, J and clone size come from that table. The sample table shows more than 95,000 clones, and 89% are seen once. Roughly 4.2% of the sample lies in the top ten.

The sample's time point label, in plain terms: baseline before first vaccination. The vaccinee samples were drawn from two UK trials, COV001 and COV002, one of which was a single-blind randomized controlled phase 2/3 trial testing AZD1222 (ChAdOx1 nCoV-19) in healthy adults. For TCRbeta chain sequencing, PBMC samples were collected from trial participants at day 0 and at day 28 after the second dose. The source material was peripheral blood, sampled on day 0 of AZD1222 vaccination. The receptor comes from an adult in good health.

At the DNA level, the sequence is TGTGCCAGCAACCGGGGGCCACAAGAGACCCAGTACTTC. Its coded protein is CASNRGPQETQYF. The chain couples TRBV6-5 to TRBJ2-5; the D gene is possibly TRBD1 or TRBD2, each agreeing over 6 bases. CDR1 is given as MNHEY and CDR2 as SVGAGI, both from the germline V gene. Cut back by 7 bases and 2 bases, the V and J ends lie 11 bases apart. There are 13 amino acids in the CDR3, from cysteine to phenylalanine inclusive. Of all the DNA, just the CDR3 is kept, 39 bases in frame from base 1.